The 21 T cell receptor beta chains below all came from one sample that was sequenced in a study of T cells in lung cancer brain metastases (dated 2018 in TCRdb). Library prep was done by the immunoSEQ multiplex PCR assay. This is the immuneACCESS table as TCRdb keeps it, with only in-frame sequences that have V and J called. A part of the clones is gone; compared with another copy, unresolved V genes explain less than half, and the rest is unexplained. Here the sample has about 430 clones; 90% occur a single time. In total, the top ten clones hold 4.5% to 5.5% of the sample. The sample was tumor tissue from a brain metastasis. The cell subset or site label corresponds to: paired resected brain metastasis. Every receptor here comes from a man aged 65 to 79 with non-small cell lung cancer that had spread to the brain.

This rearrangement joins TRBV5-5 to TRBJ1-5; D remains ambiguous. Trimming took 3 bases from V and 7 from J, leaving 11 bases between them. The CDR3 contains 13 residues. CDR1 is SGHKS and CDR2 is YYEKEE in the germline V gene (reference sequence). CDR3 protein: CASSSSSTQPQHF. The CDR3 region has the DNA TGTGCCAGCAGCTCTTCCTCCACCCAGCCCCAGCATTTT.

The rearrangement joins TRBV14 to TRBJ1-3; no clear D. There are 12 residues in the CDR3. V was shortened by 1 base and J by 4 bases, with 2 bases between the two germline ends. The germline gives CDR1 SGHDN, CDR2 FVKESK. In DNA, the CDR3 is TGTGCCAGCAGCCAAGTGGGAAACACCATATATTTT. Its protein product is CASSQVGNTIYF.

This clone occurred once. The V and J genes are TRBV19 and TRBJ1-4, with TRBD1 as a possible D gene (5 bases). Germline-derived CDR1 and CDR2 are LNHDA and SQIVND (reference sequence). The V end was cut by 6 bases, the J end by 8 bases, with 13 bases between. The CDR3 consists of 13 residues. The CDR3 protein is CASRTLWDEKLFF. The CDR3 coding sequence is TGTGCCAGTAGAACGCTGTGGGACGAAAAACTGTTTTTT.

This chain joins TRBV7-3 and TRBJ2-5; D gene uncertain. The CDR3 contains 12 residues. V lost 1 base, J lost 4 bases, and 4 bases lay in between. Germline values: CDR1 SGHTA, CDR2 FQGTGA. This chain's CDR3 is CASSLRGETQYF. In DNA, the CDR3 is TGTGCCAGCAGCTTAAGGGGAGAGACCCAGTACTTC.

The J gene is TRBJ2-3, the V gene TRBV7-2, with 7 bases fitting TRBD2. V lost 2 bases and J lost 7; bases outside the gene matches: 6. This CDR3 spans 14 amino acids. CDR1 and CDR2 from the germline V gene are SGHTA and FQGNSA. In nucleotides, the CDR3 is TGTGCCAGCAGCTTACGGGCGGGGGTGAATACGCAGTATTTT. Translation gives CASSLRAGVNTQYF.

This clone was observed once. CDR3 amino acids: CASSSQTVNTEAFF. CDR3 sequence (DNA): TGTGCCAGCAGCTCCCAGACAGTTAACACTGAAGCTTTCTTT. This chain links TRBV7-6 with TRBJ1-1, with D tentatively TRBD1 (5 bases). The V end was cut by 4 bases, the J end by 2 bases, with 11 bases between. CDR3 size: 14 residues. Germline V lookup: CDR1 SGHVS, CDR2 FNYEAQ.

The chain links TRBV7-2 to TRBJ1-3; TRBD1 matches at 10 bases. This CDR3 has 15 amino acids. V gave up 6 bases and J gave up 3 bases; unmatched junction bases: 5. Germline CDR1 is SGHTA and CDR2 is FQGNSA. CDR3 DNA sequence: TGTGCCAGCAGGCGGGACAGGGGAGGTGGAAACACCATATATTTT. It is translated as CASRRDRGGGNTIYF.

The chain is built from TRBV30 and TRBJ2-3, with unresolved D. The CDR3 runs 10 residues. The ends were cut back, 7 bases at V and 10 bases at J, with 12 bases in the middle. CDR1 and CDR2 (germline): GTSNPN, SVGIG (reference sequence). The CDR3 protein is CAFERISQYF. CDR3 bases: TGTGCCTTCGAGAGGATATCGCAGTATTTT.

The genes are TRBV7-8 and TRBJ2-7, with TRBD1 as a possible D gene (6 bases). The V end was cut by 1 base, the J end by 6 bases, with 13 bases between. In germline, CDR1 is SGHVS, CDR2 FQNEAQ. The CDR3 spans 14 residues. CDR3 residues: CASSLVRGAGEQYF. The DNA of the CDR3 is TGTGCCAGCAGCTTAGTCAGGGGCGCAGGCGAGCAGTACTTC.

CDR3 sequence: CAWGGGVANVLTF. Written as DNA, the CDR3 is TGTGCCTGGGGAGGGGGTGTGGCCAACGTCCTGACTTTC. The chain is built from TRBV30 and TRBJ2-6; the D call may be TRBD1 or TRBD2 (6 bases each). Trimming cost V 5 bases and J 6 bases, with 11 bases left between them. CDR1 is GTSNPN and CDR2 is SVGIG in the germline V gene (reference sequence). This CDR3 comprises 13 residues. Full variable domain (missing parts from reference TRBV30 and TRBJ2-6): SQTIHQWPATLVQPVGSPLSLECTVEGTSNPNLYWYRQAAGRGLQLLFYSVGIGQISSEVPQNLSASRPQDRQFILSSKKLLLSDSGFYLCAWGGGVANVLTFGAGSRLTVL.

The chain has TRBV5-1 and TRBJ2-1, with TRBD2 identical over 15 bases. The germline CDR1 and CDR2 sequences are SGHRS and YFSETQ. The CDR3 is 17 amino acids. J lost 8 bases, V lost 3 bases, and 9 bases had no gene match. The CDR3 DNA reads as TGCGCCAGCAGCTCTGGACTAGCGGGGGGGCCGAGGGATGAGCAGTTCTTC. It is translated as CASSSGLAGGPRDEQFF.

This sequence joins TRBV9 and TRBJ2-5, with D perhaps TRBD2 (7 bases). Looked up from germline, CDR1 is SGDLS and CDR2 is YYNGEE. The V gene lost 1 base and the J gene lost 4 bases, with 11 bases spanning the gap. The CDR3 has 14 amino acids. As DNA, the CDR3 is TGTGCCAGCAGCGTAAGGGGGGGCCGAGAGACCCAGTACTTC. Translated: CASSVRGGRETQYF. Supplemented by reference TRBV9 and TRBJ2-5, the full variable domain reads DSGVTQTPKHLITATGQRVTLRCSPRSGDLSVYWYQQSLDQGLQFLIQYYNGEERAKGNILERFSAQQFPDLHSELNLSSLELGDSALYFCASSVRGGRETQYFGPGTRLLVL.

This clone was observed a few times. The V and J genes are TRBV29-1 and TRBJ2-3; TRBD2 matches 7 bases. The CDR3 is 16 amino acids. Germline-derived CDR1 and CDR2 are SQVTM and ANQGSEA. V shed 6 bases and J 2 bases; nucleotides not matched to a gene: 14. CDR3 sequence: CSVETRDYRNTDTQYF. CDR3 bases: TGCAGCGTGGAGACCCGGGACTACAGAAACACAGATACGCAGTATTTT.

CDR3 sequence reads: CASSKVEREGRYEQYF. As DNA, the CDR3 is TGTGCCAGCAGCAAAGTTGAGCGGGAGGGCCGATACGAGCAGTACTTC. V and J are TRBV21-1 and TRBJ2-7; the table gives TRBD2 as D, unverified against the DNA. TRBV21-1 is deemed a pseudogene. The CDR3 is made up of 16 amino acids.

V gene TRBV15 combines with J gene TRBJ1-2; D uncertain. Germline CDR1 and CDR2: LNHNV and YYDKDF (reference sequence). This CDR3 is 11 amino acids long. V was pared by 8 bases and J by 0 bases, with 4 bases between. The CDR3, as DNA: TGTGCCACCGGGGCTAACTATGGCTACACCTTC. Amino acids: CATGANYGYTF.

This clone was detected once. V gene TRBV5-6 combines with J gene TRBJ2-7; 7 bases fit TRBD2. The length of the CDR3 is 15 residues. The V gene end was trimmed by 2 bases and the J gene end by 3 bases; junction bases not matched to a gene: 8. The germline gives CDR1 SGHDT, CDR2 YYEEEE. The chain's CDR3 is CASSFASGKFYEQYF. DNA for the CDR3: TGTGCCAGCAGCTTTGCTAGCGGCAAATTCTACGAGCAGTACTTC.

The chain employs TRBV9 and TRBJ2-2, with TRBD1 matching 9 bases. This CDR3 has 15 amino acids. V shed 3 bases and J 7 bases; nucleotides not matched to a gene: 7. The germline V gene has CDR1 SGDLS and CDR2 YYNGEE. In nucleotides, the CDR3 is TGTGCCAGCAGCGCGGGACAGGGTGTCATCGGGGAGCTGTTTTTT. Protein sequence: CASSAGQGVIGELFF.

The J gene is TRBJ2-7, the V gene TRBV6-6, with D tentatively TRBD2 (6 bases). This CDR3 region has 12 residues. Per the germline V gene, CDR1 is MNHNY and CDR2 is SVGAGI (reference sequence). Trimming pared 5 bases from V and 7 bases from J, leaving 12 bases between. CDR3 nucleotide sequence: TGTGCCAGCAGTATGGGGGGAAGAGAGCAGTACTTC. Translation gives CASSMGGREQYF.

A single count supports this clone. As DNA, the CDR3 is TGTGCCAGTAGTATTGGACGGACCGAAGCTTTCTTT. Its protein is CASSIGRTEAFF. This rearrangement joins TRBV19 to TRBJ1-1; D not certain. The V and J ends lost 3 bases and 8 bases respectively, with 10 bases between them. In germline, CDR1 is LNHDA, CDR2 SQIVND (reference sequence). The CDR3 sequence is 12 residues long.

The count of this clone is one. J is TRBJ2-5 and V is TRBV11-2; 11 bases line up with TRBD2. The V gene's germline CDR1 is SGHAT and CDR2 FQNNGV. This CDR3 spans 15 amino acids. The V and J ends lost 6 bases and 5 bases, in that order; junction bases with no gene match: 8. CDR3 residues: CASRLDASGGETQYF. The CDR3 coding sequence is TGTGCCAGCAGACTCGATGCTAGCGGGGGGGAGACCCAGTACTTC.

The genes are TRBV10-2 and TRBJ2-1, with TRBD2 matching over 11 bases. The CDR3 consists of 14 residues. The V gene end was trimmed by 10 bases and the J gene end by 5 bases; junction bases not matched to a gene: 7. The V gene's germline CDR1 is WSHSY and CDR2 SAAADI. CDR3 in DNA: TGCGCCACCCTAGCGGGGGGTAGGGACAATGAGCAGTTCTTC. This sequence encodes CATLAGGRDNEQFF.